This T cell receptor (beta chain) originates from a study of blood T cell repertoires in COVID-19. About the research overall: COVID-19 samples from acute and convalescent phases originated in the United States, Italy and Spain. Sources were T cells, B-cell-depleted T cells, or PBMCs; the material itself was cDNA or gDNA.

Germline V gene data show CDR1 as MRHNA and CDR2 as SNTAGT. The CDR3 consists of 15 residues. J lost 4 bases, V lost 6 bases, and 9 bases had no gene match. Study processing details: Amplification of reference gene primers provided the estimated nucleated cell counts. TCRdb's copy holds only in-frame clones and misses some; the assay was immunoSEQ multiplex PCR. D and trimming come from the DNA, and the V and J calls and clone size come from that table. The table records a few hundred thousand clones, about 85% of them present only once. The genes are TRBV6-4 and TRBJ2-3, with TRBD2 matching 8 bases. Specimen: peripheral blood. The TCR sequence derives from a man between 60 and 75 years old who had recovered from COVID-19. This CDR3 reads CASSQDGGAPDTQYF. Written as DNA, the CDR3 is TGTGCCAGCAGCCAGGACGGGGGGGCCCCAGATACGCAGTATTTT.